This T cell receptor (beta chain) comes out of a study of T cells after yellow fever vaccination. Universal primer sites and UMIs were introduced during 5'RACE template-switching synthesis of TCR cDNA. Each CDR3 protein gets one entry after TCRdb re-called the 5' RACE reads with MiXCR. The data hold some 400,000 distinct CDR3 sequences, with 6.2% observed a single time. This clonotype was picked up a small number of times. Its antigen is as yet unknown. Whole-study findings and limits: Most primary-vaccination clones reappeared after the booster (about 95% CD4, about 88% CD8).

The CDR3 extends over 15 amino acids. Germline V lookup: CDR1 SGDLS, CDR2 YYNGEE. With 0 bases removed from V and 10 bases from J, the gap between germline ends came to 17 bases. The starting material was PBMCs, obtained 5 days after the yellow fever booster vaccination. The chain recombines TRBV9 with TRBJ1-5, with D unresolved. This TCR was recovered from a man aged 30 to 45 who received the YFV17D yellow fever vaccine. CDR3 protein: CASSVAPTTQSPQHF. The CDR3 DNA follows: TGTGCCAGCAGCGTAGCCCCCACTACCCAAAGTCCCCAGCATTTT.